The rows below give T cell receptor beta chains drawn from one sample of a study of identical twins. TCRdb fed the 5' RACE reads into MiXCR, producing one record per CDR3 protein. The data show 400,000 to 500,000 distinct CDR3 sequences, roughly an eighth seen once. The sample was also linked to a second study, of yellow fever vaccine responses in identical twins.

Sequenced sample: CD4+ T cells sorted from blood. The receptors derive from a woman between 18 and 29 years old in good health. Both conserved end residues are trimmed from each CDR3. D genes are given only for firm matches.

CDR3 protein,V gene,J gene,D gene
ASSNSGGRGYT,TRBV12-3/TRBV12-4,TRBJ1-2,-
ASSPRGLGYT,TRBV7-9,TRBJ1-2,TRBD1
ASSFSRWSEQY,TRBV12-3/TRBV12-4,TRBJ2-7,-
ASSPTSLPTGELF,TRBV5-1,TRBJ2-2,-
AISESTRLQRDRKAF,TRBV10-3,TRBJ1-1,TRBD1
SVEAGLNTEAF,TRBV29-1,TRBJ1-1,-
ASSLTLSSNEQF,TRBV5-4,TRBJ2-1,-
ASSVGGTGYTGELF,TRBV7-2,TRBJ2-2,-
ASSLGLGENTEAF,TRBV7-6,TRBJ1-1,-
SYRGGTEQY,TRBV29-1,TRBJ2-7,TRBD2
ASSPLAGPYNEQF,TRBV3-1,TRBJ2-1,TRBD2
ASFSGVGSPLH,TRBV28,TRBJ1-6,-
ASSPGVLNTEAF,TRBV5-1,TRBJ1-1,-
ASSPGGTGGRVQF,TRBV7-2,TRBJ2-1,TRBD1
ASTSGGAAQPQH,TRBV12-3/TRBV12-4,TRBJ1-5,-
ASSILEVAGELF,TRBV5-1,TRBJ2-2,-
ASSLWGVTDTQY,TRBV5-1,TRBJ2-3,-
ASSQGGESWDEQF,TRBV4-3,TRBJ2-1,TRBD2
ASSQPSAIGQY,TRBV14,TRBJ2-3,-
ASSPLTGNEQF,TRBV12-3/TRBV12-4,TRBJ2-1,TRBD1
ASSLPQSSYEQY,TRBV7-2,TRBJ2-7,-
ASSSTGGPSSNQPQH,TRBV6-5,TRBJ1-5,TRBD1
ASSNRGGEAF,TRBV28,TRBJ1-1,TRBD1
ASSLVRGGTSGSNEQF,TRBV5-1,TRBJ2-1,TRBD2
SARDSGGGTGELF,TRBV20-1,TRBJ2-2,-
SAGGLNTEAF,TRBV20-1,TRBJ1-1,-
ASSLDLGLSTGELF,TRBV5-1,TRBJ2-2,-
ASSPERLYGYT,TRBV7-2,TRBJ1-2,-
ASSRGQPSYEQY,TRBV7-2,TRBJ2-7,TRBD1
ASTMGQAQLNEQF,TRBV6-1,TRBJ2-1,TRBD1
ASSLLPRSAQH,TRBV12-3/TRBV12-4,TRBJ1-5,-
ASSYGQGGTNEKLF,TRBV5-1,TRBJ1-4,TRBD1
ASSLVNLNTGELF,TRBV5-5,TRBJ2-2,-
ASSFSPETQY,TRBV7-9,TRBJ2-5,-
ASSLIDRTRNYGYT,TRBV5-5,TRBJ1-2,-
AWTYDSGANVLT,TRBV30,TRBJ2-6,-
ASSLSGTKNTDTQY,TRBV4-3,TRBJ2-3,-
SARDPREFYNEQF,TRBV20-1,TRBJ2-1,TRBD2
ASSLSSGGRTDTQY,TRBV12-3/TRBV12-4,TRBJ2-3,TRBD2
SATQGNTEAF,TRBV20-1,TRBJ1-1,-
ASSYISAGGPNEQF,TRBV7-9,TRBJ2-1,TRBD2
ASSLGPDTGRVGELF,TRBV27,TRBJ2-2,-